This passage covers 17 T cell receptor beta chains from one sample sequenced in a study of blood T cell repertoires in COVID-19. Here immunoSEQ multiplex PCR was the method, and the copy in TCRdb shows in-frame clones only, minus some. This table has under 200,000 clones, around 86% appearing once. The sample consisted of peripheral blood. The source of these receptors is a man younger than 30 with acute or convalescent COVID-19.

This chain connects TRBV29-1 to TRBJ2-5; tentative D call: TRBD2 (5 bases). The CDR3 has 13 residues. The germline gives CDR1 SQVTM, CDR2 ANQGSEA. V gave up 2 bases and J gave up 0 bases, with 7 bases separating them. The CDR3 DNA sequence: TGCAGCGTTGAACCGGGGAACCAAGAGACCCAGTACTTC. Translation gives CSVEPGNQETQYF. The full variable domain, its missing parts supplied by reference TRBV29-1 and TRBJ2-5, is SAVISQKPSRDICQRGTSLTIQCQVDSQVTMMFWYRQQPGQSLTLIATANQGSEATYESGFVIDKFPISRPNLTFSTLTVSNMSPEDSSIYLCSVEPGNQETQYFGPGTRLLVL.

V usage is TRBV19 and J usage is TRBJ1-2; D call uncertain. The CDR3 contains 14 residues. V lost 7 bases and J lost 5, with 17 bases in between. Germline values: CDR1 LNHDA, CDR2 SQIVND (reference sequence). The CDR3 DNA follows: TGTGCCAGTAAGAGAAAAGGGAGTATTTATGGCTACACCTTC. Protein: CASKRKGSIYGYTF.

This chain links TRBV13 with TRBJ2-7; D call uncertain. Germline V CDR1 and CDR2: PRHDT, FYEKMQ (reference sequence). The CDR3 consists of 13 residues. The ends were cut back, 2 bases at V and 8 bases at J, with 13 bases in the middle. The CDR3 region is CASSLRSLEQQYV. The DNA for the CDR3 is TGTGCCAGCAGCTTAAGGTCTTTGGAGCAGCAGTACGTC.

The rearrangement joins TRBV2 to TRBJ1-4; D gene uncertain. V was cut by 7 bases and J by 7 bases, with 7 bases left in between. CDR1 SNHLY and CDR2 FYNNEI come from the germline V gene. The CDR3 has 11 residues. CDR3 nucleotide sequence: TGTGCCAGCATTATTCGTGAAAAACTGTTTTTT. It yields the protein CASIIREKLFF. Variable domain in full (rest from reference TRBV2 and TRBJ1-4): EPEVTQTPSHQVTQMGQEVILRCVPISNHLYFYWYRQILGQKVEFLVSFYNNEISEKSEIFDDQFSVERPDGSNFTLKIRSTKLEDSAMYFCASIIREKLFFGSGTQLSVL.

The genes are TRBV6-2 or TRBV6-3 and TRBJ2-1; D not certain. The CDR3 loop spans 15 amino acids. Trimming stripped 2 bases from V and 0 bases from J, with 8 bases between. Germline V gene data show CDR1 as MNHEY and CDR2 as SVGEGT. The CDR3 sequence: CASSYAIVSYNEQFF. DNA of the CDR3: TGTGCCAGCAGTTACGCTATAGTCTCCTACAATGAGCAGTTCTTC.

In this sample, this clone turned up once. The rearrangement joins TRBV30 to TRBJ1-6; D possibly corresponds to TRBD1 (6 bases). Germline V gene data show CDR1 as GTSNPN and CDR2 as SVGIG (reference sequence). The CDR3 consists of 16 residues. The V and J ends lost 3 bases and 3 bases respectively, with 15 bases between them. The CDR3 here is CAWSPTGTRYNSPLHF. DNA of the CDR3: TGTGCCTGGAGCCCCACAGGGACCCGCTATAATTCACCCCTCCACTTT.

The V gene is TRBV28, the J gene TRBJ2-1; no definite D call. Germline V gene data show CDR1 as MDHEN and CDR2 as SYDVKM. Trimming removed 6 bases from V and 9 bases from J, with 15 bases in between. This CDR3 is built from 13 residues. The CDR3 DNA reads as TGTGCCAGCAGACTGACGACTCGTGGTGAGCAGTTCTTC. This codes for CASRLTTRGEQFF.

The rearrangement joins TRBV6-5 to TRBJ1-2; 11 nucleotides line up with TRBD1. Germline V gives CDR1 MNHEY, CDR2 SVGAGI. The CDR3 is 16 amino acids. The trim removed 0 bases at V and 6 bases at J, leaving 6 bases unmatched. The CDR3 loop reads CASSYSGTGGLDGYTF. The DNA for the CDR3 is TGTGCCAGCAGTTACTCCGGGACAGGGGGACTTGATGGCTACACCTTC.

The chain has TRBV7-2 and TRBJ1-1; D remains ambiguous. CDR3 size: 13 residues. V shed 2 bases and J shed 3 bases, with 7 bases lying between them. Germline assignment: CDR1 SGHTA and CDR2 FQGNSA. The CDR3 nucleotides are TGTGCCAGCAGCTTACTGGGCCACACTGAAGCTTTCTTT. This gives the protein CASSLLGHTEAFF.

The CDR3 protein is CAETGLNTEAFF. The CDR3 DNA reads as TGTGCAGAGACAGGGCTGAACACTGAAGCTTTCTTT. This rearrangement joins TRBV7-9 to TRBJ1-1; TRBD1 aligns across 7 bases. Germline V CDR1 and CDR2: SEHNR, FQNEAQ (reference sequence). This CDR3 spans 12 amino acids.

V usage is TRBV27 and J usage is TRBJ1-5, with D possibly TRBD1 on 6 matching bases. The CDR3 is made up of 15 amino acids. The germline V and J ends were trimmed by 5 bases and 8 bases, with 19 bases remaining between them. The germline gives CDR1 MNHEY, CDR2 SMNVEV (reference sequence). The CDR3 region is CASSPRDTMGKPQHF. The CDR3 region has the DNA TGTGCCAGCAGTCCTCGGGACACAATGGGGAAGCCCCAGCATTTT.

The chain combines TRBV6-5 with TRBJ1-6; possible D gene TRBD1, 6 bases. Germline V CDR1 and CDR2: MNHEY, SVGAGI. The CDR3 covers 15 residues. The germline V and J ends were trimmed by 0 bases and 3 bases, with 6 bases remaining between them. CDR3 DNA sequence: TGTGCCAGCAGTTACTCGGACAGCTATAATTCACCCCTCCACTTT. This gives the protein CASSYSDSYNSPLHF.

The rearrangement uses TRBV7-8 and TRBJ1-3; D gene ambiguous. The ends were cut back, 4 bases at V and 8 bases at J, with 9 bases in the middle. The CDR3 length is 12 residues. In germline, CDR1 is SGHVS, CDR2 FQNEAQ. CDR3 coding DNA: TGTGCCAGCAGCTCGCCGGGGTACACCATATATTTT. The encoded protein is CASSSPGYTIYF.

CDR3 bases: TGCGCCAGCAGCTTCGTAGCCGGGGAGCTGTTTTTT. It is translated as CASSFVAGELFF. This sequence joins TRBV4-1 and TRBJ2-2; no firm D call. CDR1 MGHRA and CDR2 YSYEKL come from the germline V gene. CDR3 length equals 12 residues. Trimming took off 5 bases at V and 6 bases at J, with 7 bases between the two ends.

The rearrangement joins TRBV19 to TRBJ2-1; tentatively, D is TRBD2 (7 bases). The V end lost 3 bases, the J end lost 5 bases, and 14 bases lay between the germline ends. The length of the CDR3 is 15 residues. Germline CDR1 LNHDA, CDR2 SQIVND (reference sequence). The DNA of the CDR3 is TGTGCCAGTAGTATGAGGGGGGGAACGAACAATGAGCAGTTCTTC. Its translation: CASSMRGGTNNEQFF.

This clone appeared once. The J gene is TRBJ1-6, the V gene TRBV5-1; 9 nucleotides match TRBD1. V lost 0 bases, J lost 4 bases, and 2 bases stayed unmatched. Germline V gene lookup returns CDR1 SGHRS and CDR2 YFSETQ. CDR3 length equals 16 residues. CDR3 region: CASSLDRGLYNSPLHF. The DNA of the CDR3 is TGCGCCAGCAGCTTGGACAGGGGGCTTTATAATTCACCCCTCCACTTT. Complete variable domain (other parts from reference TRBV5-1 and TRBJ1-6): KAGVTQTPRYLIKTRGQQVTLSCSPISGHRSVSWYQQTPGQGLQFLFEYFSETQRNKGNFPGRFSGRQFSNSRSEMNVSTLELGDSALYLCASSLDRGLYNSPLHFGNGTRLTVT.

V usage is TRBV4-1 and J usage is TRBJ2-7; TRBD1 matches at 7 bases. The CDR3 is 13 residues long. V trimming: 0 bases; J trimming: 9 bases; junction bases outside the gene matches: 5. Germline V gene data show CDR1 as MGHRA and CDR2 as YSYEKL. This CDR3 reads CASSQDGAGGQYF. CDR3 bases: TGCGCCAGCAGCCAAGACGGGGCAGGGGGGCAGTACTTC.